This T cell receptor (beta chain) came from a study of blood T cell repertoires in COVID-19. Whole-study context: COVID-19 samples collected from the United States, Italy and Spain covered acute and convalescent phases.

Clones were read by immunoSEQ multiplex PCR, and TCRdb kept only the in-frame ones, dropping some. The sample contains hundreds of thousands of clones, around 90% of which appear only once. Germline V gene sequence: CDR1 SEHNR, CDR2 FQNEAQ (reference sequence). V was pared by 5 bases and J by 3 bases, with 13 bases between. CDR3 length equals 14 residues. The chain employs TRBV7-9 and TRBJ2-5; possibly TRBD2 for D (5 bases). The source material was PBMCs or T cells enriched from blood (not recorded which). This clonotype was sampled from a man aged 60-69 years who had recovered from COVID-19. Here the CDR3 reads CASSRYQEEETQYF. The DNA for the CDR3 is TGTGCCAGCAGCCGCTATCAGGAGGAAGAGACCCAGTACTTC.